These T cell receptor beta chains were read from a single sample in a study of immune evolution from preneoplasia to lung adenocarcinoma. The assay was immunoSEQ multiplex PCR, and TCRdb's table has in-frame clones only and misses some. The profile covers some 2,600 clones, with around 86% appearing a single time and less than 5.5% taken by the ten largest. Sequenced sample: FFPE invasive lung adenocarcinoma tissue. These receptors all come from a person aged 60 to 85 with invasive lung adenocarcinoma. Each CDR3 is given with its conserved first and last residue. D genes are given only for firm matches. A row's size may be missing; if present it is once, few, many or a size class.

D gene	V gene	clone size	J gene	CDR3 DNA	CDR3 protein
.	TRBV5-1	.	TRBJ1-1	TGCTCCAGCAGCTTTGACAGGACTTACACTGAAGCTTTCTTT	CSSSFDRTYTEAFF
.	TRBV10-2	.	TRBJ2-7	TGCGCCAGCACCCCCGCGGCAGCCCCCGAGCAGTACTTC	CASTPAAAPEQYF
.	TRBV19	.	TRBJ1-1	TGTGCCAGTAGTAACCCCGATGGGCAACTGAACACTGAAGCTTTCTTT	CASSNPDGQLNTEAFF
.	TRBV27	.	TRBJ1-2	TGTGCCAGCGGCTCACCAGGGGAGGGTGGCTACACCTTC	CASGSPGEGGYTF
.	TRBV9	.	TRBJ1-2	TGTGCCAGCAGCGCCGGATCAGGCTTCGGTTATGGCTACACCTTC	CASSAGSGFGYGYTF
TRBD2	TRBV11-3	.	TRBJ2-3	TGTGCCAGCAGCTGGACTAGCGGGAGCACAGATACGCAGTATTTT	CASSWTSGSTDTQYF
.	TRBV11-3	few	TRBJ2-4	TGTGCCAGCAGCCAAAAAGTGAGGGCCTCTCAAGCCAAAAACATTCAGTACTTC	CASSQKVRASQAKNIQYF
TRBD2	TRBV15	.	TRBJ2-5	TGTGCCACCAGCACTTCGGGACTAGCGGGGGGGGCCCAGTACTTC	CATSTSGLAGGAQYF
TRBD2	TRBV5-6	once	TRBJ2-2	TGTGCCAGCAGCTTGGAGGGCGGGGGTCCGGGGGAGCTGTTTTTT	CASSLEGGGPGELFF
.	TRBV7-7	.	TRBJ2-1	TGTGCTAGCAGCTTGGACGGCTACTACAATGAGCAGTTCTTC	CASSLDGYYNEQFF
.	TRBV28	large	TRBJ2-2	TGTGCCAGCAGTTTAGGGTCTCGGAACGGGGAGCTGTTTTTT	CASSLGSRNGELFF
TRBD1	TRBV19	once	TRBJ1-5	TGTGCCACCCGCCGCCTGACAGGGGGCGTTCAGCCCCAGCATTTT	CATRRLTGGVQPQHF
.	TRBV29-1	.	TRBJ2-3	TGCAGCGTTGAAGGAGGGTCCACAGATACGCAGTATTTT	CSVEGGSTDTQYF
.	TRBV7-9	once	TRBJ2-7	TGTGCCAGCAGCCCAGGGCAGGTCGAGCAGTACTTC	CASSPGQVEQYF
TRBD1	TRBV29-1	.	TRBJ1-2	TGCAGCGTTGGCGGGACAGGGGACTATGGCTACACCTTC	CSVGGTGDYGYTF
.	TRBV20-1	.	TRBJ1-5	TGCAGTGCTAGAGAAGACGGGCCCCAGCATTTT	CSAREDGPQHF